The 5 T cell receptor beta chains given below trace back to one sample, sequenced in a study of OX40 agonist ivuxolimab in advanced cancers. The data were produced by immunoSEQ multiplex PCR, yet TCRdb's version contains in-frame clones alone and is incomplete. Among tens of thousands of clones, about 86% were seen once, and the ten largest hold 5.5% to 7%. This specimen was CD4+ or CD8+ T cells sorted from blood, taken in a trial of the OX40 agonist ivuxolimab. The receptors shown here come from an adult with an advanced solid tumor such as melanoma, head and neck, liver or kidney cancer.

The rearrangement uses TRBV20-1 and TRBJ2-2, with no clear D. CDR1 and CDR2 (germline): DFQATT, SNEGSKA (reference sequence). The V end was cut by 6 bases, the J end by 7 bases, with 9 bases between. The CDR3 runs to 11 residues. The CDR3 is CSALEHGELFF. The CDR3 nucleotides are TGCAGTGCCCTGGAGCACGGGGAGCTGTTTTTT.

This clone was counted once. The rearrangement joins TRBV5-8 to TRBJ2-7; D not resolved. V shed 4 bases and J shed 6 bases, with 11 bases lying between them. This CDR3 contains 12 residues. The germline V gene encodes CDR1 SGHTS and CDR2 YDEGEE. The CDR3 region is CASSPWRTEQYF. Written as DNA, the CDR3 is TGTGCCAGCAGCCCTTGGCGGACCGAGCAGTACTTC.

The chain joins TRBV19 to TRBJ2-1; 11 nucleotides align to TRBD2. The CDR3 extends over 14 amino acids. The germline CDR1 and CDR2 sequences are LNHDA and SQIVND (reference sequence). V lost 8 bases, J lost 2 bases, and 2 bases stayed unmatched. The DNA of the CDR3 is TGTGCCAGTGAGACTAGCGGGACCTACAATGAGCAGTTCTTC. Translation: CASETSGTYNEQFF.

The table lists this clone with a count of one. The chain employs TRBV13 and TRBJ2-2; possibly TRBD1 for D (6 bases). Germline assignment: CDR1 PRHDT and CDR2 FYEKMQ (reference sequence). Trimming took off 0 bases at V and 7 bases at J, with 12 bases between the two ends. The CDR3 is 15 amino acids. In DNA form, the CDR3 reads TGTGCCAGCAGCTTAGGGGCCCGAGGGGGCGGGGAGCTGTTTTTT. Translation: CASSLGARGGGELFF.

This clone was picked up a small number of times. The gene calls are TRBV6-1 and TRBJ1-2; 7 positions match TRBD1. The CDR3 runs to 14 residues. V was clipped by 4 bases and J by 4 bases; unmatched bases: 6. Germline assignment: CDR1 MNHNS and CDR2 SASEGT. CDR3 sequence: CASSVVRDSYGYTF. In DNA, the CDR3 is TGTGCCAGCAGTGTCGTTAGGGACAGCTATGGCTACACCTTC.